Following are 24 T cell receptor beta chains from one sample sequenced in a study of T cell responses to AZD1222 COVID-19 vaccine. Clones were read by immunoSEQ multiplex PCR, and TCRdb kept only the in-frame ones, dropping some. The sample contains about 75,000 clones, around 87% of which appear only once. Sample: peripheral blood, taken 28 days after the second AZD1222 dose. The source of these receptors is an adult who received the AZD1222 COVID-19 vaccine.

This chain joins TRBV30 and TRBJ2-2; 15 bases align to TRBD2. V gave up 0 bases and J gave up 4 bases; unmatched junction bases: 6. Germline CDR1 reads GTSNPN; CDR2 reads SVGIG (reference sequence). There are 18 residues in the CDR3. This CDR3 is CAWSVMGLAGGGTGELFF. The CDR3 region has the DNA TGTGCCTGGAGTGTGATGGGACTAGCGGGGGGCGGCACCGGGGAGCTGTTTTTT.

This chain joins TRBV30 and TRBJ1-6; D unresolved. The CDR3 has 13 amino acids. Germline assignment: CDR1 GTSNPN and CDR2 SVGIG (reference sequence). V dropped 7 bases and J dropped 7 bases, with 14 bases sitting between them. CDR3 sequence: CASGRAPNSPLHF. CDR3 nucleotides: TGTGCCTCTGGAAGGGCCCCAAATTCACCCCTCCACTTT.

The chain joins TRBV15 to TRBJ1-4; 7 nucleotides match TRBD1. V lost 6 bases, J lost 7 bases, and 11 bases stayed unmatched. This CDR3 region has 15 residues. Per the germline V gene, CDR1 is LNHNV and CDR2 is YYDKDF (reference sequence). In DNA, the CDR3 is TGTGCCACCAGTTGGAGTACAGGGGAGGGTGAAAAACTGTTTTTT. The encoded protein is CATSWSTGEGEKLFF. Combining the CDR3 with reference TRBV15 and TRBJ1-4 gives the whole variable domain DAMVIQNPRYQVTQFGKPVTLSCSQTLNHNVMYWYQQKSSQAPKLLFHYYDKDFNNEADTPDNFQSRRPNTSFCFLDIRSPGLGDTAMYLCATSWSTGEGEKLFFGSGTQLSVL.

The genes are TRBV7-9 and TRBJ1-3; unclear D gene. V was cut by 1 base and J by 0 bases, with 10 bases left in between. Germline CDR1 SEHNR, CDR2 FQNEAQ (reference sequence). The CDR3 sequence is 16 residues long. The CDR3 loop reads CASSLDWTVSGNTIYF. The CDR3 coding sequence is TGTGCCAGCAGCTTAGACTGGACGGTCTCTGGAAACACCATATATTTT.

This clone was observed once. V usage is TRBV19 and J usage is TRBJ2-7; tentative D call: TRBD1 (5 bases). V was pared by 3 bases and J by 2 bases, with 20 bases between. This CDR3 region has 17 residues. Germline loops: CDR1 LNHDA, CDR2 SQIVND (reference sequence). The CDR3 nucleotides are TGTGCCAGTAGTATGGGGCAGGGCCTCCGGACGGCCTACGAGCAGTACTTC. This sequence encodes CASSMGQGLRTAYEQYF.

The genes are TRBV5-4 and TRBJ2-2; D remains ambiguous. V was trimmed by 7 bases and J by 6 bases, leaving 19 bases between them. CDR3 length: 15 residues. From germline, CDR1 is SGHNT and CDR2 YYREEE (reference sequence). CDR3 nucleotides: TGTGCCAGCCGCTCCGAAAATCCCTATGCCGGGGAGCTGTTTTTT. Encoded protein: CASRSENPYAGELFF.

The chain has TRBV6-5 and TRBJ1-2; tentative D call: TRBD1 (6 bases). CDR3 length equals 15 residues. Trimming shortened V by 6 bases and J by 4 bases, and 18 bases separated the two germline ends. Per the germline V gene, CDR1 is MNHEY and CDR2 is SVGAGI. This chain's CDR3 is CASSPYGGGSYGYTF. CDR3 nucleotide sequence: TGTGCCAGCAGCCCGTACGGTGGGGGCAGCTATGGCTACACCTTC.

The V call is TRBV5-6, the J call TRBJ2-7; D not resolved. Deletions cut 5 bases from V and 1 base from J, with 7 bases between. CDR1 SGHDT and CDR2 YYEEEE come from the germline V gene. The CDR3 covers 12 residues. CDR3 DNA: TGTGCCAGCAGTCCCGGGTCCTACGAGCAGTACTTC. Translated: CASSPGSYEQYF.

The chain joins TRBV12-3 or TRBV12-4 to TRBJ1-5; D is possibly TRBD1 (5 bases). Trimming removed 7 bases at V and 4 bases at J, with 11 bases between. The CDR3 is 13 residues long. The CDR3 here is CASKGTANQPQHF. The DNA of the CDR3 is TGTGCCAGCAAAGGGACGGCGAATCAGCCCCAGCATTTT.

The CDR3 coding sequence is TGTGCCAGTACTATCCAGGGGGCTAATGAAAAACTGTTTTTT. Translation gives CASTIQGANEKLFF. V usage is TRBV19 and J usage is TRBJ1-4; 7 bases are a match to TRBD1. This CDR3 comprises 14 residues. Losses at the gene ends were 7 bases for V and 3 bases for J; bases not matched to a gene: 5. Germline values: CDR1 LNHDA, CDR2 SQIVND (reference sequence).

V and J are TRBV5-1 and TRBJ2-7; D unclear. This CDR3 spans 15 amino acids. V was trimmed by 5 bases and J by 0 bases, leaving 15 bases between them. Germline V CDR1 and CDR2: SGHRS, YFSETQ. CDR3 bases: TGCGCCAGCAGTCCCGCATCAGAGGCCTCCTACGAGCAGTACTTC. Residues: CASSPASEASYEQYF. Together with reference TRBV5-1 and TRBJ2-7, the CDR3 gives the full variable domain: KAGVTQTPRYLIKTRGQQVTLSCSPISGHRSVSWYQQTPGQGLQFLFEYFSETQRNKGNFPGRFSGRQFSNSRSEMNVSTLELGDSALYLCASSPASEASYEQYFGPGTRLTVT.

The CDR3 sequence is CASSHQISGYNEQFF. Here the CDR3 DNA reads TGCGCCAGCAGCCACCAAATTAGCGGTTACAATGAGCAGTTCTTC. The rearrangement links TRBV4-3 to TRBJ2-1, with D perhaps TRBD2 (6 bases). Germline CDR1 LGHNA, CDR2 YSLEER. CDR3 length: 15 amino acids. The V gene lost 3 bases and the J gene lost 4 bases, with 13 bases spanning the gap.

The chain has TRBV27 and TRBJ1-4; weak D call: TRBD1 (5 bases). Germline V gene lookup returns CDR1 MNHEY and CDR2 SMNVEV (reference sequence). V was pared by 2 bases and J by 2 bases, with 15 bases between. CDR3 length: 17 amino acids. CDR3 nucleotides: TGTGCCAGCAGTTTAGGGGCGGGGCTCGAGACTAATGAAAAACTGTTTTTT. As protein: CASSLGAGLETNEKLFF.

The chain carries TRBV4-3 and TRBJ2-1; weak D call: TRBD2 (5 bases). The V gene lost 4 bases and the J gene lost 14 bases, with 15 bases spanning the gap. Looked up from germline, CDR1 is LGHNA and CDR2 is YSLEER. The CDR3 extends over 12 amino acids. The CDR3 loop reads CASSPPRREKFF. As DNA, the CDR3 is TGCGCCAGCAGCCCCCCGCGCCGGGAAAAGTTCTTC.

The chain uses TRBV6-5 and TRBJ2-1; TRBD2 matches at 8 bases. Looked up from germline, CDR1 is MNHEY and CDR2 is SVGAGI. CDR3 length: 15 residues. After removal of 5 bases from V and 2 bases from J, the junction contained 5 bases not matched to a gene. The CDR3 DNA sequence: TGTGCCAGCAGTCACAGCGGGGGAACCTACAATGAGCAGTTCTTC. This encodes CASSHSGGTYNEQFF.

CDR3 amino acids: CASSLGPGQRFNYGYTF. The CDR3 DNA follows: TGTGCCAGCAGCTTGGGACCGGGACAGAGATTTAACTATGGCTACACCTTC. The chain is built from TRBV7-2 and TRBJ1-2; 7 bases are a match to TRBD1. Germline CDR1 reads SGHTA; CDR2 reads FQGNSA. J lost 1 base, V lost 3 bases, and 11 bases had no gene match. This CDR3 comprises 17 residues.

The chain is built from TRBV7-2 and TRBJ1-2; no firm D call. Germline V CDR1 and CDR2: SGHTA, FQGNSA. Between the trimmed V and J ends, which lost 2 bases and 0 bases, there was a span of 13 bases. The CDR3 is 16 residues long. The CDR3 reads CASSLSFQASNYGYTF. The CDR3 nucleotides read TGTGCCAGCAGCTTAAGTTTCCAGGCCTCTAACTATGGCTACACCTTC.

This clone was recorded a few times. The V gene is TRBV15, the J gene TRBJ1-3; D is uncertain. This CDR3 region has 15 residues. The germline V gene encodes CDR1 LNHNV and CDR2 YYDKDF (reference sequence). V lost 0 bases and J lost 0, with 6 bases in between. The CDR3 here is CATSRDPGSGNTIYF. As DNA, the CDR3 is TGTGCCACCAGCAGAGATCCCGGCTCTGGAAACACCATATATTTT. Using reference TRBV15 and TRBJ1-3 for the parts outside the CDR3, the full variable domain is DAMVIQNPRYQVTQFGKPVTLSCSQTLNHNVMYWYQQKSSQAPKLLFHYYDKDFNNEADTPDNFQSRRPNTSFCFLDIRSPGLGDTAMYLCATSRDPGSGNTIYFGEGSWLTVV.

The chain has TRBV29-1 and TRBJ2-1; no clear D gene. The CDR3 runs 14 residues. Germline CDR1 reads SQVTM; CDR2 reads ANQGSEA. Deletions cut 1 base from V and 7 bases from J, with 14 bases between. The CDR3, as DNA: TGCAGCGTTGAAGCCGGCACGACGGAGAATGAGCAGTTCTTC. Amino acid sequence: CSVEAGTTENEQFF.

A single count supports this clone. V is TRBV14 and J is TRBJ1-2, with 9 bases that match TRBD1. J gave up 8 bases and V 1 base, and 20 bases lay outside the gene matches. Germline CDR1 is SGHDN and CDR2 is FVKESK. CDR3 length: 19 residues. The CDR3 loop reads CASSQGGRMDRGLLHGYTF. CDR3 nucleotides: TGTGCCAGCAGCCAAGGGGGCCGAATGGACAGGGGATTACTTCACGGCTACACCTTC.

The chain recombines TRBV29-1 with TRBJ2-7, with TRBD1 identical over 10 bases. The V segment lost 4 bases and the J segment 3 bases; nucleotides outside the gene matches: 6. This CDR3 contains 14 residues. The germline CDR1 and CDR2 sequences are SQVTM and ANQGSEA. The CDR3 spells CSVVLTGGNYEQYF. CDR3 bases: TGCAGCGTTGTCTTGACAGGGGGCAACTACGAGCAGTACTTC.

This clone is a singleton in its sample. The chain uses TRBV6-5 and TRBJ2-1; D is perhaps TRBD2 (5 bases). Per the germline V gene, CDR1 is MNHEY and CDR2 is SVGAGI. Trimming removed 6 bases at V and 8 bases at J, with 5 bases between. This CDR3 contains 10 residues. CDR3 region: CASSGDEQFF. The CDR3 DNA follows: TGTGCCAGCAGCGGGGATGAGCAGTTCTTC.

The chain has TRBV7-9 and TRBJ2-3; unclear D gene. CDR3 length equals 15 residues. Germline values: CDR1 SEHNR, CDR2 FQNEAQ (reference sequence). Trimming removed 5 bases from V and 2 bases from J, with 14 bases in between. As DNA, the CDR3 is TGTGCCAGCAGCCCTGCGGTAGGGAACACAGATACGCAGTATTTT. Translating it yields CASSPAVGNTDTQYF.

The CDR3 DNA reads as TGTGCCAGCAGCGCCTTTGGGTCCTACGAGCAGTACTTC. Translated: CASSAFGSYEQYF. This chain links TRBV6-5 with TRBJ2-7; no reliable D call. The germline V gene has CDR1 MNHEY and CDR2 SVGAGI. The CDR3 has 13 amino acids. With 6 bases removed from V and 1 base from J, the gap between germline ends came to 10 bases.